This T cell receptor beta chain was identified in a study of cytomegalovirus exposure and HLA in healthy donors. Study-wide findings and caveats: Cytomegalovirus association was listed for approximately 150 TCR beta chains.

Produced via immunoSEQ multiplex PCR; TCRdb's table is partial and in-frame only. Of approximately 62,000 clones detected, about 90% appear once; the ten largest clones hold around 1.4%. In germline, CDR1 is MDHEN, CDR2 SYDVKM. The ends lost 7 bases at V and 6 bases at J; junction bases unmatched: 9. The CDR3 is made up of 14 amino acids. A remark on this clone: Its antigen is still unknown.

V usage is TRBV28 and J usage is TRBJ1-5; 7 nucleotides match TRBD1. This sequence originates from a woman in her late teens or twenties in good health and CMV-seronegative. Sample: PBMCs. In DNA, the CDR3 is TGTGCCAGCACCTATCTAGGGGGCGGTCAGCCCCAGCATTTT. This gives the protein CASTYLGGGQPQHF.